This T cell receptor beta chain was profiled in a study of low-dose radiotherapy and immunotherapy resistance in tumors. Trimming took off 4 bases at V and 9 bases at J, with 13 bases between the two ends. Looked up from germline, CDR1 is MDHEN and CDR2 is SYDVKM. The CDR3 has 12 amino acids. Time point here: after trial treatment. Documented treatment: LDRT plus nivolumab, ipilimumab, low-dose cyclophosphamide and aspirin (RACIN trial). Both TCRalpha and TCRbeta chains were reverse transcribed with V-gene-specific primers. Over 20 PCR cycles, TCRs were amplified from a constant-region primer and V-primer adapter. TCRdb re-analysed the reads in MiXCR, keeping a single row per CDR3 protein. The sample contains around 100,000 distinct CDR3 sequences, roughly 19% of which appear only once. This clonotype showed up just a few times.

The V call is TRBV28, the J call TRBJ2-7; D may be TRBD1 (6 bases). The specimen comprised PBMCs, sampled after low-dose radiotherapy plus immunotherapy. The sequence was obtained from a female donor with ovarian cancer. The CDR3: CASSSDRPTQYF. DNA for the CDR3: TGTGCCAGCAGTTCGGACAGACCCACGCAGTACTTC.